The sample holds many counts of the clone carrying this TCR beta chain. This entry belongs to a study of neurological immune-mediated disorders. TCRdb ran MiXCR on the 5' RACE reads and lists one entry per CDR3 protein. The sample shows about 38,000 distinct CDR3 sequences, 6.5% to 7.5% of them seen only once. Germline V gene data show CDR1 as MGHRA and CDR2 as YSYEKL. This CDR3 spans 18 amino acids. V lost 3 bases, J lost 0 bases, and 7 bases stayed unmatched. The sorted libraries started from 1 million CD4+ or CD8+ T cells. The J gene is TRBJ2-6, the V gene TRBV4-1; 8 bases align to TRBD2. This receptor was taken from a man over 45 in good health. The sequenced sample consisted of CD4+ T cells from blood. The CDR3 DNA reads as TGCGCCAGCAGCCAGGGGCCGGGGGGGACCTCTGGGGCCAACGTCCTGACTTTC. Translating gives CASSQGPGGTSGANVLTF.